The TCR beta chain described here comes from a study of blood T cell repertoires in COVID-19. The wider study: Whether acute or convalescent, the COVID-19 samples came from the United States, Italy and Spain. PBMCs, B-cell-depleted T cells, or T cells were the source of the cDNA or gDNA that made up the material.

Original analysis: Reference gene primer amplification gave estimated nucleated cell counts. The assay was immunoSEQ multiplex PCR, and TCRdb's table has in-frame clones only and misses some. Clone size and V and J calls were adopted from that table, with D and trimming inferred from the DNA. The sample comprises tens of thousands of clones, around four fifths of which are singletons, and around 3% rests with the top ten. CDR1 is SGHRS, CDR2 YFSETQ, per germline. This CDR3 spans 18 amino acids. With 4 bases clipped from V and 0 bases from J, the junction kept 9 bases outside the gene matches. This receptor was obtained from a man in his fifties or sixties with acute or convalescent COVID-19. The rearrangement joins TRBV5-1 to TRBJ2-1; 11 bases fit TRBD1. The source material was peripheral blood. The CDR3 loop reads CASSPGTGGLSSYNEQFF. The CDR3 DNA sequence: TGCGCCAGCAGCCCAGGGACAGGGGGTCTGAGCTCCTACAATGAGCAGTTCTTC.